A selection of T cell receptor beta chains follows, all from one sample in a study of cytomegalovirus exposure and HLA in healthy donors. Profiled with immunoSEQ multiplex PCR; TCRdb holds only in-frame clones, not every one. Here the sample spans about 98,000 clones, 69% being singletons. The sequenced sample consisted of PBMCs. Receptor source: a female donor in good health and CMV-seronegative. Each CDR3 is given with its conserved first and last residue. D genes are given only for firm matches. Clone sizes are given selectively: once, few, many, or a class where the clone is expanded.

J gene,V gene,D gene,clone size,CDR3 protein,CDR3 DNA
TRBJ2-2,TRBV6-6,TRBD2,NA,CASTHRLAGGAGELFF,TGTGCCAGCACCCACCGACTAGCGGGGGGAGCCGGGGAGCTGTTTTTT
TRBJ1-5,TRBV28,TRBD1,NA,CASSFGQGIGNQPQHF,TGTGCCAGCAGTTTTGGACAGGGAATAGGCAATCAGCCCCAGCATTTT
TRBJ1-1,TRBV7-2,NA,NA,CASSLSGPTGAFF,TGTGCCAGCAGCTTAAGTGGCCCGACTGGAGCTTTCTTT
TRBJ2-7,TRBV2,TRBD1,few,CASTGTGGRGSYEQYF,TGTGCCAGCACGGGGACAGGCGGGCGAGGGTCCTACGAGCAGTACTTC
TRBJ2-7,TRBV29-1,NA,NA,CSVGAGGSYEQYF,TGCAGCGTTGGGGCAGGGGGGTCCTACGAGCAGTACTTC
TRBJ1-2,TRBV4-1,TRBD1,once,CASSQVTGDYGYTF,TGCGCCAGCAGCCAAGTAACAGGGGACTATGGCTACACCTTC
TRBJ2-7,TRBV7-9,TRBD2,NA,CASSPGTSGGYEQYF,TGTGCCAGCAGCCCTGGGACTAGCGGGGGTTACGAGCAGTACTTC
TRBJ1-2,TRBV5-6,NA,NA,CASSSPSLGYGYTF,TGTGCCAGCAGCTCCCCGTCACTCGGCTATGGCTACACCTTC
TRBJ2-7,TRBV11-2,TRBD2,NA,CASSFSRLAGDLSYEQYF,TGTGCCAGCAGCTTCTCTAGACTAGCGGGAGATCTCTCCTACGAGCAGTACTTC
TRBJ2-1,TRBV19,TRBD1,once,CASSNVLGGGPAEQFF,TGTGCCAGTAGTAATGTTCTAGGGGGCGGGCCCGCCGAGCAGTTCTTC
TRBJ2-7,TRBV30,TRBD1,NA,CACNTGQGAYEQYF,TGTGCCTGTAATACGGGACAGGGAGCCTACGAGCAGTACTTC
TRBJ1-2,TRBV5-1,TRBD1,NA,CASSLGGPGQGASGYTF,TGCGCCAGCAGCTTGGGAGGACCGGGACAGGGGGCGTCTGGCTACACCTTC
TRBJ1-4,TRBV5-4,NA,NA,CASSLKSGREKLFF,TGTGCCAGCAGCTTAAAATCAGGTAGAGAAAAACTGTTTTTT
TRBJ1-5,TRBV5-1,NA,NA,CASSLGVSNQPQHF,TGCGCCAGCAGCTTGGGAGTTAGCAATCAGCCCCAGCATTTT
TRBJ2-1,TRBV5-5,NA,NA,CASSFAGSHEDEQFF,TGTGCCAGCAGCTTCGCAGGGTCTCATGAGGATGAGCAGTTCTTC
TRBJ2-5,TRBV10-3,NA,NA,CAISESFGGTVQETQYF,TGTGCCATCAGTGAGTCATTTGGGGGGACCGTACAAGAGACCCAGTACTTC
TRBJ2-1,TRBV7-2,TRBD2,NA,CASSPPPSGGLVKNEQFF,TGTGCCAGCAGCCCGCCACCTAGCGGGGGGTTGGTGAAGAATGAGCAGTTCTTC
TRBJ2-1,TRBV7-2,TRBD2,once,CASSPRTSLINEQFF,TGTGCCAGCAGCCCAAGGACTAGCCTGATCAATGAGCAGTTCTTC
TRBJ2-5,TRBV7-8,NA,NA,CASSLSVTGAPGRETQYF,TGTGCCAGCAGCTTATCTGTAACGGGAGCCCCGGGAAGGGAGACCCAGTACTTC
TRBJ2-6,TRBV28,NA,NA,CASQGPGANVLTF,TGTGCCAGTCAGGGTCCTGGGGCCAACGTCCTGACTTTC
TRBJ1-2,TRBV30,TRBD1,NA,CAWWDRKGLYGYTF,TGTGCCTGGTGGGACAGAAAAGGCTTATATGGCTACACCTTC
TRBJ1-4,TRBV4-1,NA,NA,CASSQDHSSAEKLFF,TGCGCCAGCAGCCAAGATCACAGCTCCGCTGAAAAACTGTTTTTT
TRBJ1-1,TRBV6-5,NA,NA,CASGAGVKAFF,TGTGCCAGTGGGGCGGGGGTAAAAGCTTTCTTT
TRBJ2-7,TRBV6-5,NA,NA,CASSGSAPGEQYF,TGTGCCAGCAGCGGGAGCGCTCCTGGGGAGCAGTACTTC
TRBJ1-1,TRBV19,TRBD1,NA,CASGTGGYTEAFF,TGTGCCAGTGGCACAGGGGGATACACTGAAGCTTTCTTT
TRBJ2-7,TRBV28,NA,once,CASRTVYEQYF,TGTGCCAGCAGGACAGTCTACGAGCAGTACTTC
TRBJ1-3,TRBV19,TRBD1,NA,CASSWGQGEMGNTIYF,TGTGCCAGTAGCTGGGGACAGGGGGAAATGGGAAACACCATATATTTT
TRBJ2-3,TRBV29-1,TRBD2,NA,CSVELAGVRTTDTQYF,TGCAGCGTTGAACTAGCGGGAGTCCGGACCACAGATACGCAGTATTTT
TRBJ1-1,TRBV29-1,NA,NA,CSATINTEAFF,TGCAGCGCCACAATTAACACTGAAGCTTTCTTT
TRBJ2-7,TRBV13,TRBD2,NA,CASSAPAGRLYEQYF,TGTGCCAGCAGCGCCCCAGCGGGGAGACTCTACGAGCAGTACTTC
TRBJ2-3,TRBV6-5,TRBD2,few,CASSYSYGGAGDTQYF,TGTGCCAGCAGTTACTCGTACGGGGGGGCAGGAGATACGCAGTATTTT
TRBJ2-3,TRBV6-5,TRBD2,once,CASRYSGATDTQYF,TGTGCCAGCAGATATAGCGGGGCCACAGATACGCAGTATTTT
TRBJ1-6,TRBV30,NA,NA,CAWSVGDNSPLHF,TGTGCCTGGAGTGTCGGGGATAATTCACCCCTCCACTTT
TRBJ2-1,TRBV7-9,TRBD2,NA,CASSYTWEGSYNEQFF,TGTGCCAGCTCCTACACATGGGAGGGTTCCTACAATGAGCAGTTCTTC
TRBJ2-5,TRBV21-1,NA,few,CASSKEDRGQETQYF,TGTGCCAGCAGCAAAGAGGACAGGGGGCAAGAGACCCAGTACTTC
TRBJ1-4,TRBV4-2,NA,NA,CASSQEGGQSNEKLFF,TGTGCCAGCAGCCAAGAGGGTGGACAGTCTAATGAAAAACTGTTTTTT
TRBJ2-1,TRBV19,TRBD2,NA,CASSIPGAGGSNEQFF,TGTGCCAGTAGTATACCTGGGGCGGGGGGCTCCAATGAGCAGTTCTTC
TRBJ2-7,TRBV10-2,TRBD2,few,CASSEGGYGLAGVSTYEQYF,TGCGCCAGCAGTGAGGGCGGGTACGGACTAGCGGGAGTTTCAACCTACGAGCAGTACTTC
TRBJ2-1,TRBV5-1,NA,NA,CASSLLPGAGSSYNEQFF,TGCGCCAGCAGCTTGTTGCCAGGGGCCGGCAGCTCCTACAATGAGCAGTTCTTC